These T cell receptor beta chains were read from a single sample in a study of blood T cell repertoires in COVID-19. Using immunoSEQ multiplex PCR, the repertoire was profiled, and TCRdb retains in-frame clones only, with some absent. The sample includes 250,000 to 300,000 clones, roughly 84% of them seen just once. Sequenced input: peripheral blood. The receptor source for this set is a woman between 18 and 30 years old with acute or convalescent COVID-19. Both conserved end residues are part of each CDR3.

TRBJ1-3 | TRBV5-1 | CASSLGQTGNTIYF
TRBJ2-1 | TRBV28 | CASSDPGGRETDEQFF
TRBJ2-7 | TRBV9 | CASSVQDSYEQYF
TRBJ2-7 | TRBV25-1 | CASSETGTVAHEQYF
TRBJ2-2 | TRBV19 | CASSIRGSRTGELFF
TRBJ1-2 | TRBV10-2 | CASSDINYGYTF
TRBJ2-5 | TRBV12-3/TRBV12-4 | CASRTAVETQYF
TRBJ2-1 | TRBV12-3/TRBV12-4 | CASSPTGYNEQFF
TRBJ2-6 | TRBV7-2 | CASSSYSGANVLTF
TRBJ1-3 | TRBV7-9 | CASSSWDSRGNTIYF
TRBJ1-5 | TRBV30 | CAWSEGGHSNQPQHF
TRBJ1-2 | TRBV9 | CASSVLETRSYGYTF
TRBJ2-1 | TRBV2 | CASRGPGGIPYNEQFF
TRBJ2-2 | TRBV28 | CASRSAGVDTGELFF
TRBJ2-7 | TRBV27 | CASSLSRAGNEQYF
TRBJ1-1 | TRBV6-1 | CASSEVPDRGEAFF
TRBJ2-1 | TRBV6-2/TRBV6-3 | CASSRTGTGGDEQFF
TRBJ1-1 | TRBV5-1 | CASSRLGVNTEAFF
TRBJ1-2 | TRBV27 | CATQNPGGQGYTF
TRBJ2-7 | TRBV7-2 | CASSLMREVPYEQYF
TRBJ2-1 | TRBV24-1 | CATSGRTSGPGAYNEQFF
TRBJ1-2 | TRBV14 | CASSQQGRSGYTF
TRBJ1-2 | TRBV10-2 | CASSEERDSFYGYTF
TRBJ1-1 | TRBV9 | CASSAQGLDTEAFF
TRBJ1-2 | TRBV6-5 | CASSRANYGYTF
TRBJ1-4 | TRBV28 | CASSAGGATNEKLFF